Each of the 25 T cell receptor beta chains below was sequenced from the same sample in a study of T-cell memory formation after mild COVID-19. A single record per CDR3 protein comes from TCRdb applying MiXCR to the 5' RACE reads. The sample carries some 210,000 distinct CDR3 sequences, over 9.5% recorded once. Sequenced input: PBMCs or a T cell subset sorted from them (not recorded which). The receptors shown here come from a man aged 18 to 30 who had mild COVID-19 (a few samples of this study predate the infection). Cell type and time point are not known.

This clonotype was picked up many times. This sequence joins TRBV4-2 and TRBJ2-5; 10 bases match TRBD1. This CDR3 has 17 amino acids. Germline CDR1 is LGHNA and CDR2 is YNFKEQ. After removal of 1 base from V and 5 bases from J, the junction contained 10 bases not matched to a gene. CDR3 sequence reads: CASSQVTGQGISETQYF. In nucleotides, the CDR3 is TGTGCCAGCAGCCAAGTAACGGGACAGGGGATTTCGGAGACCCAGTACTTC.

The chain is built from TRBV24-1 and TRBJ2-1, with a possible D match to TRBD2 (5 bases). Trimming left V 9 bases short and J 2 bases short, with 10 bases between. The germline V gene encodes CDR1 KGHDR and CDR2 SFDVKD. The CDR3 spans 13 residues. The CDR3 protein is CATGESPYNEQFF. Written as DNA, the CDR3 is TGTGCCACCGGGGAGAGTCCCTACAATGAGCAGTTCTTC.

The CDR3 loop is CATSDFARDSPATADTQYF. CDR3 nucleotides: TGTGCCACCAGTGATTTTGCTCGGGACTCCCCGGCCACTGCAGATACGCAGTATTTT. The chain links TRBV24-1 to TRBJ2-3; possibly TRBD2 for D (6 bases). The CDR3 covers 19 residues. V gave up 1 base and J gave up 4 bases, with 23 bases separating them. CDR1 KGHDR and CDR2 SFDVKD come from the germline V gene.

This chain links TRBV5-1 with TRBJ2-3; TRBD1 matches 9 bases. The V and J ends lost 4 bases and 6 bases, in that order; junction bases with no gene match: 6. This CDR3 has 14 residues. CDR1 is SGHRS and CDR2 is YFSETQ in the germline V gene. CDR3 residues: CASSKDRGDDTQYF. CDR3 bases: TGCGCCAGCAGCAAGGACAGGGGTGACGATACGCAGTATTTT.

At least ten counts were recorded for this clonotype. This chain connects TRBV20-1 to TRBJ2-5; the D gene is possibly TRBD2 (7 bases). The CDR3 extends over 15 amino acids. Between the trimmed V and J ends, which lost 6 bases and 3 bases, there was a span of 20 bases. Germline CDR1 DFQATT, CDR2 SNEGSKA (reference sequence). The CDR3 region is CSARGRWGGKETQYF. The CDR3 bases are TGCAGTGCCAGGGGCCGCTGGGGGGGAAAAGAGACCCAGTACTTC.

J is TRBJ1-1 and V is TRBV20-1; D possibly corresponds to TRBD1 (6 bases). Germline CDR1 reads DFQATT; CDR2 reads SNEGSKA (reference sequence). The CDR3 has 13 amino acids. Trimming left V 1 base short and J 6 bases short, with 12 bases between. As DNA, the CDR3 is TGCAGTGCTAGAGGGCAGAGGGGGTCTGAAGCTTTCTTT. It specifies CSARGQRGSEAFF.

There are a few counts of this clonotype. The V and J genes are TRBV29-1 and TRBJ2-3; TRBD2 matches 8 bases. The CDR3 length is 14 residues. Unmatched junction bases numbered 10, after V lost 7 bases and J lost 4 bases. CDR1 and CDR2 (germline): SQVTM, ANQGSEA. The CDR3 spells CSARGGSGADTQYF. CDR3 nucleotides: TGCAGCGCCCGGGGGGGATCCGGAGCAGATACGCAGTATTTT.

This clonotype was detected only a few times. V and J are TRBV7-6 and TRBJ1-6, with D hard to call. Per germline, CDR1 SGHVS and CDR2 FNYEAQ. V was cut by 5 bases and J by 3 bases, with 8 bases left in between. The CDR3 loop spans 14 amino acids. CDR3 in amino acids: CASSPGNYNSPLHF. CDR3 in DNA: TGTGCCAGCAGCCCTGGAAACTATAATTCACCCCTCCACTTT.

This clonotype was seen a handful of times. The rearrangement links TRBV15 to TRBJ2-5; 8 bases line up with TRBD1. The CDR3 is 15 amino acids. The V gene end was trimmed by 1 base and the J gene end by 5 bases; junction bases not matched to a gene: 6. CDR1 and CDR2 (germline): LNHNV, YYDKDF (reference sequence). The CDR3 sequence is CATSRGSGGQETQYF. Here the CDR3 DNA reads TGTGCCACCAGCAGAGGGTCAGGGGGCCAGGAGACCCAGTACTTC.

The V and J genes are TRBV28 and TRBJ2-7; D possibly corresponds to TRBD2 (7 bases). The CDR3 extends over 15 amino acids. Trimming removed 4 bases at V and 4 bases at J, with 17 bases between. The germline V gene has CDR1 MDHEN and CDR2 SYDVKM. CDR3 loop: CASSSRGGLGYEQYV. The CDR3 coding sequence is TGTGCCAGCAGTTCCCGCGGGGGCCTAGGGTACGAGCAGTACGTC.

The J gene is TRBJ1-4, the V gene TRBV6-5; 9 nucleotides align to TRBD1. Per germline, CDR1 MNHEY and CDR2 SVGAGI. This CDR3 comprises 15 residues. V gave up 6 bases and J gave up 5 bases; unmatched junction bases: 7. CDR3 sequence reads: CASSYGGTGNEKLFF. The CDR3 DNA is TGTGCCAGCAGCTACGGGGGGACAGGGAATGAAAAACTGTTTTTT.

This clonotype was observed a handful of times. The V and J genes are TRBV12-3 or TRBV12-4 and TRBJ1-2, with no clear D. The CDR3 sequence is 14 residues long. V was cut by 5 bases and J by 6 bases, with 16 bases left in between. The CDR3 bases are TGTGCCAGCAGTATTGCGGCAGGTGACCATGGCTACACCTTC. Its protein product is CASSIAAGDHGYTF.

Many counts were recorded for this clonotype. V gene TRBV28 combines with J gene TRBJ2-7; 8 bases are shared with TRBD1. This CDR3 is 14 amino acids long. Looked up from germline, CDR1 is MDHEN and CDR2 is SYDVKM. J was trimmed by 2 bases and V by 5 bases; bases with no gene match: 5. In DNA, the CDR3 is TGTGCCAGCAGTCCTGGACAGGGTCCCTACGAGCAGTACGTC. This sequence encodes CASSPGQGPYEQYV.

The CDR3 region is CASSYPSGLYGYTF. The DNA of the CDR3 is TGTGCCAGCAGTTACCCGTCGGGTCTCTATGGCTACACCTTC. The chain joins TRBV6-2 or TRBV6-3 to TRBJ1-2; D uncertain. The CDR3 has 14 amino acids. Germline CDR1 and CDR2: MNHEY and SVGEGT. The V end lost 2 bases, the J end lost 4 bases, and 11 bases lay between the germline ends.

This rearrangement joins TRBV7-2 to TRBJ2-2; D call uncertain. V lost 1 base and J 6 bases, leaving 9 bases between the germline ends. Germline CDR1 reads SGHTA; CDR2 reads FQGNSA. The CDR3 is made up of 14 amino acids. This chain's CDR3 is CASSLVGISGELFF. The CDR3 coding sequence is TGTGCCAGCAGCTTAGTTGGGATTTCCGGGGAGCTGTTTTTT.

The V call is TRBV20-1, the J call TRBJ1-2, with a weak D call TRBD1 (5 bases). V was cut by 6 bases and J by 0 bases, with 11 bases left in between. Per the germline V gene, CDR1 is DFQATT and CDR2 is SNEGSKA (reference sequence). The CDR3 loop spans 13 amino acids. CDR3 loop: CSAPRGANYGYTF. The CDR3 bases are TGCAGTGCGCCTAGGGGTGCTAACTATGGCTACACCTTC.

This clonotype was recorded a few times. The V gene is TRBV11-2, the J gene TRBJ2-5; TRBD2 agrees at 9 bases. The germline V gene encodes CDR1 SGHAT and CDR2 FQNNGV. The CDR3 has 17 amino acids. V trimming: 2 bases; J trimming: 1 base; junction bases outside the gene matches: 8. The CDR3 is CASSLSLLRGGQETQYF. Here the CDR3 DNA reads TGTGCCAGCAGCTTAAGTTTGTTGCGGGGGGGCCAAGAGACCCAGTACTTC.

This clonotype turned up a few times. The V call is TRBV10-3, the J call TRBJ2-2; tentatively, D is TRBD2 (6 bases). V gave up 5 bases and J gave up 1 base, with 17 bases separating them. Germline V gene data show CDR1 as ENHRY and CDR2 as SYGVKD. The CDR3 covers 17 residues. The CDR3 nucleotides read TGTGCCATCAGTTTGCGGGGTGTCGTCGGGAACACCGGGGAGCTGTTTTTT. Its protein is CAISLRGVVGNTGELFF.

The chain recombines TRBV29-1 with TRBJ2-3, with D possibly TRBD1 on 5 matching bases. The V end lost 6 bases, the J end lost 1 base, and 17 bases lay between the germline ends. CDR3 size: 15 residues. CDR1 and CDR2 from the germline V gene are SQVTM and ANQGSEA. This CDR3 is CSVKSYRSGTDTQYF. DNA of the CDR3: TGCAGCGTCAAATCCTACAGGTCGGGCACAGATACGCAGTATTTT.

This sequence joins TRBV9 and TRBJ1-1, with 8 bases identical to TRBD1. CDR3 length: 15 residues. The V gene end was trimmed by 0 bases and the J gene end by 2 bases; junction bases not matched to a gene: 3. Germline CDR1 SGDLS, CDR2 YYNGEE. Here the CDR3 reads CASSVGDRHNTEAFF. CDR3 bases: TGTGCCAGCAGCGTAGGGGACAGGCATAACACTGAAGCTTTCTTT.

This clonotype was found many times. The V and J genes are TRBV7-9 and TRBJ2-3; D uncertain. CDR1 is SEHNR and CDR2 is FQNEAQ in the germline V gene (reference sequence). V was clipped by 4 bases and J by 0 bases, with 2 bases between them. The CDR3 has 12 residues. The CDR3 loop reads CASSSSTDTQYF. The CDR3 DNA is TGTGCCAGCAGCTCGAGCACAGATACGCAGTATTTT.

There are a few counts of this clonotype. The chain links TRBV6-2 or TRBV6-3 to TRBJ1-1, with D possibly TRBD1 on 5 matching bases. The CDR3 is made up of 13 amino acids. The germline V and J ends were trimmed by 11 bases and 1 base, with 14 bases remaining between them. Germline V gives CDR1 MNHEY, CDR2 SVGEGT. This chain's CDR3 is CAGHRDGNTEAFF. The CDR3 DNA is TGTGCCGGACACCGGGACGGGAACACTGAAGCTTTCTTT.

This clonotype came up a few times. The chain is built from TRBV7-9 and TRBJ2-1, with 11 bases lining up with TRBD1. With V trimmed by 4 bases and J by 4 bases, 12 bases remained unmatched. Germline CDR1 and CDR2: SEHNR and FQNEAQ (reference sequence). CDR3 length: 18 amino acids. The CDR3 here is CASSSTSPGQGVYNEQFF. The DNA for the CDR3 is TGTGCCAGCAGCTCCACATCCCCGGGACAGGGGGTTTACAATGAGCAGTTCTTC.

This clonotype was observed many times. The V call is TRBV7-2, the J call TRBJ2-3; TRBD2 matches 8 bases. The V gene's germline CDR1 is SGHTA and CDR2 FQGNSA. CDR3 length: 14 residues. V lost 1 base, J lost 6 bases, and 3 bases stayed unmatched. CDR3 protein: CASSLVGGGDTQYF. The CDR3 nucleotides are TGTGCCAGCAGCTTAGTCGGCGGGGGGGATACGCAGTATTTT.

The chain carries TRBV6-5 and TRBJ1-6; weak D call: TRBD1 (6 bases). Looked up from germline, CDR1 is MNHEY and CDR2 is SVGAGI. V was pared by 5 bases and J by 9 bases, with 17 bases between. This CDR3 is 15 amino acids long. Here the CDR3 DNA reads TGTGCCAGCAGTCGAGATTTGACAGGTGGTTCACCCCTCCACTTT. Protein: CASSRDLTGGSPLHF.